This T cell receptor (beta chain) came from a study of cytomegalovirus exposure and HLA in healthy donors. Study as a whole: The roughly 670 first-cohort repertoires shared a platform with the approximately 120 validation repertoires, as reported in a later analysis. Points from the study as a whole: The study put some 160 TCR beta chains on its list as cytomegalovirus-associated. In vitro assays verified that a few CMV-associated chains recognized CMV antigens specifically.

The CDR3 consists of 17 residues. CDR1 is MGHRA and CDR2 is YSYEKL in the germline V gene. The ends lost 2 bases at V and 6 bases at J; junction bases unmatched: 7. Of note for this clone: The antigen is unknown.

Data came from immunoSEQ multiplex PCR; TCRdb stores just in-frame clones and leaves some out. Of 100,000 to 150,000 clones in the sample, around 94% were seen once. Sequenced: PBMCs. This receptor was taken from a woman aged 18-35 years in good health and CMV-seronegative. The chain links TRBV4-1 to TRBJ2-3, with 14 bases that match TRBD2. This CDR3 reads CASSQPTSGRARDTQYF. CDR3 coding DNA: TGCGCCAGCAGCCAACCGACTAGCGGGAGGGCCAGGGATACGCAGTATTTT.